In this sample, the clone carrying this T cell receptor (beta chain) turned up many times. Its matching antigen is unknown. This CDR3 comprises 14 residues. With 5 bases clipped from V and 2 bases from J, the junction kept 6 bases outside the gene matches. Per germline, CDR1 DFQATT and CDR2 SNEGSKA (reference sequence). The sample is drawn from a study of Graves' ophthalmopathy and Graves' hyperthyroidism. Study outcomes and limitations: Among expanded thyroid clonotypes above 0.001 frequency, most also occurred in blood.

RNA transcripts were the template, and TCR beta CDR3 regions were amplified from them. HTBI primers served in a first-round RT-PCR, which a second-round multiplex PCR followed. Each CDR3 protein gets one entry after TCRdb re-called the multiplex PCR reads with MiXCR. The sample has 200,000 to 250,000 distinct CDR3 sequences; 20% to 25% are singletons. The sequence was obtained from a woman in her 50s with Graves' ophthalmopathy. The chain has TRBV20-1 and TRBJ1-5; the match to TRBD1 covers 7 bases. The sequenced sample was peripheral blood. The CDR3, as DNA: TGCAGTGCTCTCGGGACAGCGGGCAATCAGCCCCAGCATTTT. Translating it yields CSALGTAGNQPQHF.